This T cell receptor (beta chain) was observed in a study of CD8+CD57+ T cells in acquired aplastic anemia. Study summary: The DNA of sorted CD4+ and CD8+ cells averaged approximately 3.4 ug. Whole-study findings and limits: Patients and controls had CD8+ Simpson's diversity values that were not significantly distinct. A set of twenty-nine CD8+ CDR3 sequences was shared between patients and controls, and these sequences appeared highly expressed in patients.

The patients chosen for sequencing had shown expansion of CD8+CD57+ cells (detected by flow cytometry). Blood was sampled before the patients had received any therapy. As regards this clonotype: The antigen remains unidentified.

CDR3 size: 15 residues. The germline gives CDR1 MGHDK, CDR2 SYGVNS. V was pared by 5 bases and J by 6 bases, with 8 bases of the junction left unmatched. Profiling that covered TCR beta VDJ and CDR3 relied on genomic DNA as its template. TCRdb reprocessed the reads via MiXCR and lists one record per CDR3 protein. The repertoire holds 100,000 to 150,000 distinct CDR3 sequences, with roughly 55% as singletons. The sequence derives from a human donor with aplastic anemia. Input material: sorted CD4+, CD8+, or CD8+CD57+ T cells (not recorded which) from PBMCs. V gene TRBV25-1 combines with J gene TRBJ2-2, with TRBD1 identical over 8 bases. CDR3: CASSTTGGRSGELFF. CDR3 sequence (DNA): TGTGCCAGCAGTACAACAGGGGGAAGGTCCGGGGAGCTGTTTTTT.